This T cell receptor (beta chain) was obtained from a study of blood T cells in healthy people across ages. General study points: The lack of PBMC sorting stopped any conclusive naive versus antigen-experienced comparison.

Concerning this clonotype itself: Its target is unknown.

This CDR3 contains 16 residues. V was clipped by 2 bases and J by 0 bases, with 12 bases between them. A second PCR, run for roughly 7 to 11 cycles, used a sample-barcoded 5' primer plus a J-beta primer mix. In TCRdb, the 5' RACE reads were re-called with MiXCR into one record per CDR3 protein. The table records about 1.1 million distinct CDR3 sequences, 35% to 45% of them present only once. Specimen: blood. The chain uses TRBV12-3 or TRBV12-4 and TRBJ2-3, with a weak D call TRBD1 (6 bases). The TCR was taken from a man younger than 30 in good health. The CDR3 nucleotides are TGTGCCAGCAGTTTATTATCAGGGGTGAGCACAGATACGCAGTATTTT. Translated: CASSLLSGVSTDTQYF.